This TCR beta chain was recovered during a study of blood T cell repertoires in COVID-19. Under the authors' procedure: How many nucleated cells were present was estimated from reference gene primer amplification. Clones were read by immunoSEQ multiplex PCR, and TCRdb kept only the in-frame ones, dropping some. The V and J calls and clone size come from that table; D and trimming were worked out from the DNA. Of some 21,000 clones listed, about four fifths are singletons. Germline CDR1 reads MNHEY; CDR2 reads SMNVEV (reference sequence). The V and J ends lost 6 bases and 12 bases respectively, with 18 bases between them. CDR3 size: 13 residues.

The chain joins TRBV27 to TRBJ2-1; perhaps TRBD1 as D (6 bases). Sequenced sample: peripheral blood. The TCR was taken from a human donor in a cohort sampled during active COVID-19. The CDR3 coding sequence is TGTGCCAGCAGCCAAAACAGGGCACCTAGGCAGTTCTTC. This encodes CASSQNRAPRQFF.